This TCR beta chain was recorded in a study of CD8+CD57+ T cells in acquired aplastic anemia. Turning to the study itself: Isolated CD4+ and CD8+ cells, once sorted, yielded DNA averaging around 3 ug.

Broader study findings: CD8+ Simpson's diversity in patients was not significantly different from that in controls.

A note on this clonotype: The antigen remains unidentified.

TCR beta VDJ and CDR3 were profiled, and genomic DNA was the template. TCRdb itself ran the reads through MiXCR, one entry per CDR3 protein. The table shows 100,000 to 150,000 distinct CDR3 sequences, with around two fifths occurring only once. Germline values: CDR1 SNHLY, CDR2 FYNNEI. The V gene end was trimmed by 8 bases and the J gene end by 6 bases; junction bases not matched to a gene: 8. There are 14 residues in the CDR3. The TCR was taken from a human donor in good health, serving as a control. Sequenced: sorted CD4+, CD8+, or CD8+CD57+ T cells (not recorded which) from PBMCs. The V call is TRBV2, the J call TRBJ1-5; 9 bases are a match to TRBD1. CDR3 protein: CASSGDRVRQPQHF. The CDR3 nucleotides are TGTGCCAGCTCAGGGGACAGGGTACGTCAGCCCCAGCATTTT. Filled out from reference TRBV2 and TRBJ1-5, the complete variable domain reads EPEVTQTPSHQVTQMGQEVILRCVPISNHLYFYWYRQILGQKVEFLVSFYNNEISEKSEIFDDQFSVERPDGSNFTLKIRSTKLEDSAMYFCASSGDRVRQPQHFGDGTRLSIL.